Detailed here is one TCR beta chain. Its antigen is undetermined. CDR1 is SGHTA and CDR2 is FQGNSA in the germline V gene. The CDR3 sequence is 18 residues long. Unmatched junction bases numbered 6, after V lost 1 base and J lost 0 bases. This sample is part of a study of cytomegalovirus exposure and HLA in healthy donors. Study background: The approximately 710 first-cohort repertoires and the approximately 110 validation repertoires shared the same platform, a later analysis reported.

Study results and caveats: Associated with cytomegalovirus, according to the listing, were 150 to 200 TCR beta chains.

Assay used: immunoSEQ multiplex PCR; TCRdb lists only in-frame clones, some missing. The sample holds a few hundred thousand clones, about 90% seen once. The chain has TRBV7-2 and TRBJ2-2; TRBD2 matches 9 bases. The specimen sequenced was PBMCs. The TCR sequence derives from a man between 18 and 35 years old in good health and CMV-seropositive. The CDR3 reads CASSLVLAGTTNTGELFF. DNA for the CDR3: TGTGCCAGCAGCTTAGTGCTAGCGGGGACAACGAACACCGGGGAGCTGTTTTTT.